This entry lists 15 T cell receptor beta chains sequenced from one sample in a study of cytomegalovirus exposure and HLA in healthy donors. 13 Jbeta primers and 60 Vbeta primers were used for the PCR. Profiling relied on immunoSEQ multiplex PCR, and the TCRdb table lists in-frame clones only, not all of them. Among approximately 110,000 clones listed, about 76% were seen once. The specimen was PBMCs. The receptor source for this set is a woman aged 60-75 years in good health and CMV-seropositive.

This chain joins TRBV9 and TRBJ2-1; the D gene is possibly TRBD2 (7 bases). The CDR3 contains 16 residues. The V end was cut by 4 bases, the J end by 0 bases, with 14 bases between. Germline V gene data show CDR1 as SGDLS and CDR2 as YYNGEE. The CDR3 nucleotides are TGTGCCAGCAGCCCGCGCGGGGGCGGCTCCTACAATGAGCAGTTCTTC. This encodes CASSPRGGGSYNEQFF. Together with reference TRBV9 and TRBJ2-1, the CDR3 gives the full variable domain: DSGVTQTPKHLITATGQRVTLRCSPRSGDLSVYWYQQSLDQGLQFLIQYYNGEERAKGNILERFSAQQFPDLHSELNLSSLELGDSALYFCASSPRGGGSYNEQFFGPGTRLTVL.

As concerns this clone: A junction boundary mismatches the germline segment, possibly from a read error. Other DNA sequences in this sample translate to the same CDR3. The chain links TRBV6-6 to TRBJ1-1; D might be TRBD1 (5 bases). Germline values: CDR1 MNHNY, CDR2 SVGAGI (reference sequence). This CDR3 region has 15 residues. This CDR3 is CASSYFGGGVTEAFF. For the CDR3, the DNA is TGTGCCAGCAGTTACTTCGGGGGTGGGGTCACTGAAGCTTTCTTC.

The V gene is TRBV4-2, the J gene TRBJ2-5; TRBD2 aligns across 8 bases. Germline V gene data show CDR1 as LGHNA and CDR2 as YNFKEQ. This CDR3 has 15 residues. V dropped 1 base and J dropped 2; count of bases not matched to a gene: 3. The CDR3: CASSQGRGDQETQYF. As DNA, the CDR3 is TGTGCCAGCAGCCAAGGGCGGGGGGATCAAGAGACCCAGTACTTC.

This clone was picked up one time. The CDR3 is CASSLVPTGELFF. CDR3 DNA: TGTGCCAGCAGCTTAGTTCCTACCGGGGAGCTGTTTTTT. The chain joins TRBV7-8 to TRBJ2-2; no clear D. V lost 1 base to trimming and J lost 5 bases, with 5 bases between them. CDR1 is SGHVS and CDR2 is FQNEAQ in the germline V gene. The length of the CDR3 is 13 residues.

The chain carries TRBV2 and TRBJ2-5; TRBD1 agrees at 9 bases. The V gene end was trimmed by 10 bases and the J gene end by 5 bases; junction bases not matched to a gene: 8. Germline assignment: CDR1 SNHLY and CDR2 FYNNEI. The CDR3 has 13 amino acids. The CDR3 region has the DNA TGTGCCACACAGGGGGCGCGTAGGGAGACCCAGTACTTC. It is translated as CATQGARRETQYF.

The CDR3 protein is CASKIEAYEQYF. The CDR3 DNA is TGTGCCAGCAAGATAGAGGCATACGAGCAGTACTTC. The chain couples TRBV2 to TRBJ2-7, with no clear D. The CDR3 has 12 residues. Germline CDR1 reads SNHLY; CDR2 reads FYNNEI. The V and J ends lost 7 bases and 4 bases respectively, with 11 bases between them.

The rearrangement uses TRBV4-3 and TRBJ2-7; 7 positions agree with TRBD1. The CDR3 is 15 amino acids. The ends lost 2 bases at V and 2 bases at J; junction bases unmatched: 6. CDR1 LGHNA and CDR2 YSLEER come from the germline V gene. As DNA, the CDR3 is TGCGCCAGCAGCCAAAAGAGGACAGGACCCTACGAGCAGTACTTC. Translation gives CASSQKRTGPYEQYF.

The V call is TRBV7-9, the J call TRBJ1-2; no reliable D call. Germline V CDR1 and CDR2: SEHNR, FQNEAQ (reference sequence). The CDR3 extends over 14 amino acids. Trimming shortened V by 2 bases and J by 7 bases, and 14 bases separated the two germline ends. Written as DNA, the CDR3 is TGTGCCAGCAGCTTAATGGAGGGCAGGTCTGGCTACACCTTC. Amino acids: CASSLMEGRSGYTF. Combining the CDR3 with reference TRBV7-9 and TRBJ1-2 gives the whole variable domain DTGVSQNPRHKITKRGQNVTFRCDPISEHNRLYWYRQTLGQGPEFLTYFQNEAQLEKSRLLSDRFSAERPKGSFSTLEIQRTEQGDSAMYLCASSLMEGRSGYTFGSGTRLTVV.

This sequence joins TRBV6-1 and TRBJ1-1, with D perhaps TRBD1 (5 bases). This CDR3 contains 13 residues. Trimming removed 8 bases at V and 7 bases at J, with 17 bases between. Germline CDR1 reads MNHNS; CDR2 reads SASEGT. As DNA, the CDR3 is TGTGCCAGCCACCCATGGCAGGGCGGTGAAGCTTTCTTT. Translation gives CASHPWQGGEAFF.

The chain couples TRBV15 to TRBJ2-5, with unresolved D. The ends were cut back, 1 base at V and 1 base at J, with 10 bases in the middle. Germline values: CDR1 LNHNV, CDR2 YYDKDF (reference sequence). The CDR3 runs 15 residues. Written as DNA, the CDR3 is TGTGCCACCAGCAGAGGCCGAGGTGTCCAAGAGACCCAGTACTTC. It codes for CATSRGRGVQETQYF. Full variable domain (rest looked up from reference TRBV15 and TRBJ2-5): DAMVIQNPRYQVTQFGKPVTLSCSQTLNHNVMYWYQQKSSQAPKLLFHYYDKDFNNEADTPDNFQSRRPNTSFCFLDIRSPGLGDTAMYLCATSRGRGVQETQYFGPGTRLLVL.

The chain links TRBV7-9 to TRBJ1-1; a possible D gene is TRBD1 (6 bases). The CDR3 covers 11 residues. Trimming left V 1 base short and J 11 bases short, with 8 bases between. CDR1 SEHNR and CDR2 FQNEAQ come from the germline V gene (reference sequence). The CDR3 DNA reads TGTGCCAGCAGCTTAGACAGGGAGGCTTTCTTT. This translates into CASSLDREAFF.

The V and J genes are TRBV2 and TRBJ2-2, with 8 bases lining up with TRBD2. There are 13 residues in the CDR3. Germline CDR1 reads SNHLY; CDR2 reads FYNNEI. Trimming removed 7 bases from V and 7 bases from J; junction bases left unmatched: 5. The CDR3 nucleotides read TGTGCCAGCACCCTTAGCGGGAACGGGGAGCTGTTTTTT. It specifies CASTLSGNGELFF.

The rearrangement uses TRBV4-3 and TRBJ2-5; 9 positions match TRBD2. Germline CDR1 and CDR2: LGHNA and YSLEER. With V trimmed by 1 base and J by 7 bases, 10 bases remained unmatched. The CDR3 length is 16 residues. Here the CDR3 DNA reads TGCGCCAGCAGCCAAGGGGTCGGCGGGGGGGCGGGGACCCAGTACTTC. Its translation is CASSQGVGGGAGTQYF.

The V gene is TRBV5-4, the J gene TRBJ2-5; 10 bases align to TRBD1. The CDR3 has 14 residues. J gave up 4 bases and V 3 bases, and 3 bases lay outside the gene matches. Germline V gives CDR1 SGHNT, CDR2 YYREEE (reference sequence). In nucleotides, the CDR3 is TGTGCCAGCAGCTGGGGACAGGGGAGAGAGACCCAGTACTTC. As protein: CASSWGQGRETQYF.

The chain employs TRBV6-1 and TRBJ2-6; D gene unclear. CDR1 and CDR2 (germline): MNHNS, SASEGT. This CDR3 spans 15 amino acids. Between the trimmed V and J ends, which lost 8 bases and 4 bases, there was a span of 15 bases. The chain's CDR3 is CASRAGSSGANVLTF. Written as DNA, the CDR3 is TGTGCCAGCCGCGCAGGCTCATCCGGGGCCAACGTCCTGACTTTC.